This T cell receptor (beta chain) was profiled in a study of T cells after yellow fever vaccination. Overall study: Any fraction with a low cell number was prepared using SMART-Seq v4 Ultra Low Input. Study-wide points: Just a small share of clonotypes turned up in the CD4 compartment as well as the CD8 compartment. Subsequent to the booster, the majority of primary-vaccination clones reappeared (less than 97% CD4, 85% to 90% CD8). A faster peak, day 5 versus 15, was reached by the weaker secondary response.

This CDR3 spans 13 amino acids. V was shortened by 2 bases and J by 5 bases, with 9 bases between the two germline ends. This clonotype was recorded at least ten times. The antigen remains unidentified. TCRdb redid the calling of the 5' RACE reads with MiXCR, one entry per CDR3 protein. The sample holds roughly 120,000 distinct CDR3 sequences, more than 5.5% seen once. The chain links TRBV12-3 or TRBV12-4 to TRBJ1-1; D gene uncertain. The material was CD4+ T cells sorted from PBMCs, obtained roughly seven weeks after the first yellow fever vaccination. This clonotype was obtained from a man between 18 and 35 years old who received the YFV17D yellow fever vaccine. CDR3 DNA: TGTGCCAGCAGTTTAAACCGAAGGACTGAAGCTTTCTTT. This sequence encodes CASSLNRRTEAFF.